The 14 T cell receptor beta chains given below trace back to one sample, sequenced in a study of T-cell reconstitution after alpha-beta-depleted transplantation in children. TCRbeta library preparation incorporated unique molecular identifiers. A single record per CDR3 protein comes from TCRdb applying MiXCR to the PCR reads. Of a few hundred thousand distinct CDR3 sequences in the sample, about 23% were seen once. The sample in question was PBMCs, obtained before TCRalphabeta/CD19-depleted stem cell transplant. Source of these receptors: a girl aged 2-10 years with Fanconi anemia, due to receive a stem cell transplant.

The chain joins TRBV9 to TRBJ2-5; TRBD1 aligns across 8 bases. J lost 3 bases, V lost 4 bases, and 8 bases had no gene match. CDR3 length equals 15 residues. The germline V gene encodes CDR1 SGDLS and CDR2 YYNGEE. The CDR3 here is CASSRLDRAKETQYF. In DNA, the CDR3 is TGTGCCAGCAGCCGACTGGACAGGGCAAAAGAGACCCAGTACTTC.

This clonotype was detected a few times. The chain uses TRBV20-1 and TRBJ2-5; TRBD2 matches 16 bases. The CDR3 length is 18 residues. The germline V gene has CDR1 DFQATT and CDR2 SNEGSKA (reference sequence). V shed 5 bases, J shed 4 bases, and the junction held 13 bases outside the gene matches. CDR3 nucleotides: TGCAGTGCTCCCCCGCCGGGACTAGCGGGGGGGCCAGGAGAGACCCAGTACTTC. Protein product: CSAPPPGLAGGPGETQYF.

This clonotype was recorded many times. This chain connects TRBV29-1 to TRBJ2-3; 7 bases fit TRBD1. CDR1 and CDR2 (germline): SQVTM, ANQGSEA. This CDR3 has 15 residues. With 4 bases clipped from V and 1 base from J, the junction kept 8 bases outside the gene matches. The CDR3 protein is CSVGQGRFRTDTQYF. The CDR3 DNA reads TGCAGCGTTGGACAGGGAAGGTTTCGCACAGATACGCAGTATTTT.

The chain employs TRBV29-1 and TRBJ1-1; tentatively, D is TRBD1 (6 bases). Germline-derived CDR1 and CDR2 are SQVTM and ANQGSEA. Trimming removed 7 bases at V and 3 bases at J, with 15 bases between. The CDR3 runs 13 residues. In DNA, the CDR3 is TGCAGCGGTCACCTCGGACAGTACACTGAAGCTTTCTTT. Its translation: CSGHLGQYTEAFF. Supplemented by reference TRBV29-1 and TRBJ1-1, the full variable domain reads SAVISQKPSRDICQRGTSLTIQCQVDSQVTMMFWYRQQPGQSLTLIATANQGSEATYESGFVIDKFPISRPNLTFSTLTVSNMSPEDSSIYLCSGHLGQYTEAFFGQGTRLTVV.

The CDR3 coding sequence is TGTGCCAGCAGCAAAGAGGACAGACCAAAGGAAAAACTGTTTTTT. It codes for CASSKEDRPKEKLFF. The chain couples TRBV21-1 to TRBJ1-4; the table's D call TRBD1 went unverified against the DNA. TRBV21-1 is recorded as a pseudogene. The CDR3 loop spans 15 amino acids.

There are a few counts of this clonotype. The chain links TRBV29-1 to TRBJ2-4; unclear D gene. This CDR3 is built from 13 residues. Germline loops: CDR1 SQVTM, CDR2 ANQGSEA. The V and J ends lost 4 bases and 4 bases respectively, with 11 bases between them. The CDR3, as DNA: TGCAGCGTTGGGCCGGCAGCAAAAAACATTCAGTACTTC. Translated, it gives CSVGPAAKNIQYF.

This clonotype was picked up a small number of times. Relative to the germline gene, one junction end is altered; a read error may explain this. The J gene is TRBJ2-1, the V gene TRBV20-1; D perhaps matches TRBD2 (5 bases). The length of the CDR3 is 15 residues. Germline loops: CDR1 DFQATT, CDR2 SNEGSKA (reference sequence). CDR3 in DNA: TGCTGTGCCCCCCTGAGGGTTAGTGAGGACAATGAGCAGTTCTTC. The encoded protein is CCAPLRVSEDNEQFF.

V gene TRBV20-1 combines with J gene TRBJ2-1, with 8 bases aligning to TRBD1. The germline gives CDR1 DFQATT, CDR2 SNEGSKA (reference sequence). V trimming: 4 bases; J trimming: 7 bases; junction bases outside the gene matches: 15. The CDR3 sequence is 16 residues long. The CDR3 DNA is TGCAGTGCTATCCCCCCTGGACAGGGTTTAGGGAATGAGCAGTTCTTC. It is translated as CSAIPPGQGLGNEQFF.

This clonotype showed up many times. The chain employs TRBV28 and TRBJ2-5; D uncertain. Germline values: CDR1 MDHEN, CDR2 SYDVKM. The CDR3 consists of 15 residues. Trimming stripped 7 bases from V and 5 bases from J, with 20 bases between. The CDR3 DNA follows: TGTGCCAGCACCCCACGCCTAGAAGTGGGTGAGACCCAGTACTTC. Translation: CASTPRLEVGETQYF.

The CDR3 here is CASSLAYQVSTDTQYF. Here the CDR3 DNA reads TGTGCCAGCAGCTTAGCGTATCAGGTTAGCACAGATACGCAGTATTTT. J is TRBJ2-3 and V is TRBV7-8; unclear D gene. Germline V gene sequence: CDR1 SGHVS, CDR2 FQNEAQ. This CDR3 has 16 residues. V was pared by 0 bases and J by 0 bases, with 10 bases between.

This clonotype was seen many times. The V call is TRBV20-1, the J call TRBJ2-5; D not resolved. The CDR3 is made up of 12 amino acids. V lost 3 bases and J lost 5, with 10 bases in between. The germline gives CDR1 DFQATT, CDR2 SNEGSKA (reference sequence). The DNA of the CDR3 is TGCAGTGCTAGGGCCAATGGGGAGACCCAGTACTTC. As protein: CSARANGETQYF.

This clonotype was seen at least ten times. The V and J genes are TRBV12-3 or TRBV12-4 and TRBJ1-2; 8 positions agree with TRBD1. Germline trimming cut 6 bases from V and 4 bases from J; bases unmatched to any gene: 7. There are 14 residues in the CDR3. The CDR3 region is CASSPPGQAYGYTF. The CDR3 DNA reads TGTGCCAGCAGCCCACCGGGACAGGCCTATGGCTACACCTTC.

V gene TRBV20-1 combines with J gene TRBJ2-7; D unresolved. The CDR3 totals 13 residues. CDR1 and CDR2 from the germline V gene are DFQATT and SNEGSKA (reference sequence). The CDR3 coding sequence is TGCAGCCATGTCCCGCACGCCTCCTACGAGCAGTACTTC. Translating it yields CSHVPHASYEQYF.

The chain is built from TRBV20-1 and TRBJ1-2; no clear D. The CDR3 is 13 amino acids. Germline CDR1 DFQATT, CDR2 SNEGSKA (reference sequence). Deletions cut 3 bases from V and 3 bases from J, with 11 bases between. CDR3 DNA sequence: TGCAGTGCTAGCCTCAGGAGGCACTATGGCTACACCTTC. Translated, it gives CSASLRRHYGYTF.